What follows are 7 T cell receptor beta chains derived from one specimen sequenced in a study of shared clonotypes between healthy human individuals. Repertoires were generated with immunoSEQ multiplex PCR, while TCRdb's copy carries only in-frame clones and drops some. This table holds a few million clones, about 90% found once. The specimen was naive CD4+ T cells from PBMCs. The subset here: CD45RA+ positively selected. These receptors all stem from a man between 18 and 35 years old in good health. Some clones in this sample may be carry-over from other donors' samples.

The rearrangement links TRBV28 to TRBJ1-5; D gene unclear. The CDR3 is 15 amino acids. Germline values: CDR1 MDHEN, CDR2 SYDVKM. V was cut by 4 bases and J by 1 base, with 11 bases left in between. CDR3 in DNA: TGTGCCAGCAGTTGGGGAACGCCAAGCAATCAGCCCCAGCATTTT. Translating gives CASSWGTPSNQPQHF.

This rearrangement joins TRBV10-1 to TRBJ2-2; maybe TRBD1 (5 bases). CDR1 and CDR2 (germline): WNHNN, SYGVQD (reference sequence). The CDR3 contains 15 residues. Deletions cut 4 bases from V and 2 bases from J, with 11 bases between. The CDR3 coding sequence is TGCGCCAGCAGTGGAAGGACACTTAACACCGGGGAGCTGTTTTTT. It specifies CASSGRTLNTGELFF.

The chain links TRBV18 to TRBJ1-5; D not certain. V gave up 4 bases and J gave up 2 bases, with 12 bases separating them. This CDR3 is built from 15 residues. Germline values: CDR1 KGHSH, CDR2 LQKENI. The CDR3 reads CASSRAGNGNQPQHF. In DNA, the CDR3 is TGTGCCAGCTCACGGGCGGGGAATGGCAATCAGCCCCAGCATTTT.

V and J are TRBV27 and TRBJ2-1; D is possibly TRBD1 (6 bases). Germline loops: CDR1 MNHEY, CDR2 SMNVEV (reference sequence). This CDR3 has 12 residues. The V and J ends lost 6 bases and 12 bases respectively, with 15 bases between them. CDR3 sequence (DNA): TGTGCCAGCAGATCCCCGGACAGAATGCAGTTCTTC. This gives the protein CASRSPDRMQFF.

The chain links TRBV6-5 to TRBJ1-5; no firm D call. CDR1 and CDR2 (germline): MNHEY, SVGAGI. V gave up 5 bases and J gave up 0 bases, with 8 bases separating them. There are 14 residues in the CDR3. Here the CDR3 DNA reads TGTGCCAGCAGTACAGTGCGTAGCAATCAGCCCCAGCATTTT. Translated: CASSTVRSNQPQHF.

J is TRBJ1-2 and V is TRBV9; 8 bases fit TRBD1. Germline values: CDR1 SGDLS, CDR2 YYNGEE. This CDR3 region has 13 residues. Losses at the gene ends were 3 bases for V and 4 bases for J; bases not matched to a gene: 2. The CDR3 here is CASSADRGYGYTF. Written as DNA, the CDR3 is TGTGCCAGCAGCGCAGACAGGGGCTATGGCTACACCTTC.

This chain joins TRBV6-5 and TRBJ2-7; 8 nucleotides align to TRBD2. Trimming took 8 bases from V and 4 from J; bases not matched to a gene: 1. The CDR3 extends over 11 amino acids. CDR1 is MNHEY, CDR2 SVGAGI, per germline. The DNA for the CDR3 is TGTGCCAGCCGGGGGGGTTACGAGCAGTACTTC. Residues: CASRGGYEQYF.